This TCR beta chain was retrieved from a study of Ad26.COV2.S vaccination and SARS-CoV-2 variants. The table came from immunoSEQ multiplex PCR; TCRdb's copy has only in-frame clones and leaves some out. The repertoire consists of approximately 400,000 clones, with 83% occurring once and the leading ten covering 7.4%. The CDR3 runs 15 residues. Germline assignment: CDR1 MRHNA and CDR2 SNTAGT. The junction had 8 bases not matched to a gene; V was cut back by 8 bases and J by 5 bases. Treatment here: roughly 18 received Ad26.COV2.S at low or high dose, single or two shots; about 5 received placebo; per-sample allocation not given. At day 63 after the first vaccine or placebo injection, samples were drawn.

The sample in question was peripheral blood, obtained in a trial of Ad26.COV2.S vaccine versus placebo. The gene calls are TRBV6-4 and TRBJ2-1; 11 nucleotides line up with TRBD2. The receptor was derived from a person aged 18-60 years who received the Ad26.COV2.S COVID-19 vaccine or a placebo. This chain's CDR3 is CASVAGGPRNNEQFF. The DNA for the CDR3 is TGTGCCAGCGTAGCGGGAGGGCCGAGAAACAATGAGCAGTTCTTC.